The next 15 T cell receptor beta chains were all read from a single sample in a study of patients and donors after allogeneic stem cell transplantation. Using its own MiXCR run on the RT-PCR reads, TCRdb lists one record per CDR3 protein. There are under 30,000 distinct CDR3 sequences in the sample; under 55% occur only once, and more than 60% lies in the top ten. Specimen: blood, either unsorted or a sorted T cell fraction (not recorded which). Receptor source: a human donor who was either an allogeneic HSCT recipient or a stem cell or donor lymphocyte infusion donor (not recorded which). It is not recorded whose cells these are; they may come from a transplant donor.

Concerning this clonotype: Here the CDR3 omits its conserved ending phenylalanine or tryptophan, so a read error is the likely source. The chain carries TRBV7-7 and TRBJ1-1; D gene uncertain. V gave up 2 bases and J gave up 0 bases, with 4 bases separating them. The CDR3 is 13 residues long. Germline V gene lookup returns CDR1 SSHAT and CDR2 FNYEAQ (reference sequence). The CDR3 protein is CASSLQVNTEAFL. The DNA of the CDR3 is TGTGCCAGCAGCTTACAGGTGAACACTGAAGCTTTCTTG.

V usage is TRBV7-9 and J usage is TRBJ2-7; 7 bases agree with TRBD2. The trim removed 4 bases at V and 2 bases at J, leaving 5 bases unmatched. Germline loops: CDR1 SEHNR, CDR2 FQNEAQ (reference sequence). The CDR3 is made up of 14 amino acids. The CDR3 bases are TGTGCCAGCAGCTCAAGGACTAGACCCTACGAGCAGTACTTC. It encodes CASSSRTRPYEQYF. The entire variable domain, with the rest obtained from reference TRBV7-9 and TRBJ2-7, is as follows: DTGVSQNPRHKITKRGQNVTFRCDPISEHNRLYWYRQTLGQGPEFLTYFQNEAQLEKSRLLSDRFSAERPKGSFSTLEIQRTEQGDSAMYLCASSSRTRPYEQYFGPGTRLTVT.

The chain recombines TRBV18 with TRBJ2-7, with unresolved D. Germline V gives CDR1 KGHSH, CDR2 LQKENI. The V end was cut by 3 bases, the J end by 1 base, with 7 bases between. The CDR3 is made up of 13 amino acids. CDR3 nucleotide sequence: TGTGCCAGCTCACCTGGCCCTTCCTACGAGCAGTACTTC. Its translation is CASSPGPSYEQYF. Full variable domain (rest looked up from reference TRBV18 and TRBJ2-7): NAGVMQNPRHLVRRRGQEARLRCSPMKGHSHVYWYRQLPEEGLKFMVYLQKENIIDESGMPKERFSAEFPKEGPSILRIQQVVRGDSAAYFCASSPGPSYEQYFGPGTRLTVT.

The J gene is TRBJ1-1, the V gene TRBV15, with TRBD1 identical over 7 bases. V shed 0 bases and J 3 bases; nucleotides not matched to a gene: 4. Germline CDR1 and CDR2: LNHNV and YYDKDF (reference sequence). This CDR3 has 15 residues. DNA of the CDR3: TGTGCCACCAGCAGAGAGACAGGGAGGGACACTGAAGCTTTCTTT. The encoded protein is CATSRETGRDTEAFF.

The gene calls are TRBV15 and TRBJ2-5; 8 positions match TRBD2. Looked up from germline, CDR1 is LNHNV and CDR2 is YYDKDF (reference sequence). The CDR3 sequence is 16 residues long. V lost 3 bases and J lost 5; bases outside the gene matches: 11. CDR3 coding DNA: TGTGCCACCAGCAGGATCTTAACGGGGGGGCGGGAGACCCAGTACTTC. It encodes CATSRILTGGRETQYF.

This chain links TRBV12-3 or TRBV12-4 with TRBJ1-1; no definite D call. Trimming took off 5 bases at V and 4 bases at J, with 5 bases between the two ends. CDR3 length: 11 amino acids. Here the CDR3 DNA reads TGTGCCAGCAGTCGGATCACTGAAGCTTTCTTT. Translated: CASSRITEAFF.

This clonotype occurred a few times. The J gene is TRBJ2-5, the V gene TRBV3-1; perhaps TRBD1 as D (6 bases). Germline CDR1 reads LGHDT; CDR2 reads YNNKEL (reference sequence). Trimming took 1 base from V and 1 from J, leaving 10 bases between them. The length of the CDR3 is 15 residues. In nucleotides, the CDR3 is TGTGCCAGCAGCCAAGCCGGGACAACCCAAGAGACCCAGTACTTC. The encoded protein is CASSQAGTTQETQYF.

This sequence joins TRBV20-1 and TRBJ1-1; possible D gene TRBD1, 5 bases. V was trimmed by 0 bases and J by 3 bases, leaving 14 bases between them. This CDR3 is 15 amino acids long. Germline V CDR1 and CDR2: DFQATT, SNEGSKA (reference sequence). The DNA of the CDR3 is TGCAGTGCTAGAGATGGCAGGGTAGGTGACACTGAAGCTTTCTTT. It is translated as CSARDGRVGDTEAFF.

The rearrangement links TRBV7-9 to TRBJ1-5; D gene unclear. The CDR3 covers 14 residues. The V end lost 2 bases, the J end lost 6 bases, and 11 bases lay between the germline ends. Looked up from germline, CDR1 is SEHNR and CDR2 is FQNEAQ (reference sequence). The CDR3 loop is CASSLLGPGQPQHF. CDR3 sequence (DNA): TGTGCCAGCAGCTTATTGGGTCCCGGTCAGCCCCAGCATTTT.

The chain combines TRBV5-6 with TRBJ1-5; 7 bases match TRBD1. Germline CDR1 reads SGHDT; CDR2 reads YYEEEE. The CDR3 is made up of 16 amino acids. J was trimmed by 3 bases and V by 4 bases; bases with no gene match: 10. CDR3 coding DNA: TGTGCCAGCAGCCGCCGGGGAGGGGGCGTCAATCAGCCCCAGCATTTT. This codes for CASSRRGGGVNQPQHF.

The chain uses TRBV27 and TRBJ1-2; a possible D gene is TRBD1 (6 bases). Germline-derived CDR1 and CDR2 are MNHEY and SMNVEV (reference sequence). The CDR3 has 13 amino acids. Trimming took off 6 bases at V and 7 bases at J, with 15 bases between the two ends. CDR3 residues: CASRLGARFGYTF. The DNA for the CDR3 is TGTGCCAGCAGGTTGGGGGCAAGATTTGGCTACACCTTC.

The CDR3, as DNA: TGTGCCAGCAGCCCACAAAGGGGACGGTTGTTTGTCAATGAGCAGTTCTTC. Its protein is CASSPQRGRLFVNEQFF. This rearrangement joins TRBV5-5 to TRBJ2-1, with D tentatively TRBD1 or TRBD2 (5 bases each). Germline values: CDR1 SGHKS, CDR2 YYEKEE (reference sequence). V lost 4 bases to trimming and J lost 6 bases, with 23 bases between them. This CDR3 has 17 amino acids.

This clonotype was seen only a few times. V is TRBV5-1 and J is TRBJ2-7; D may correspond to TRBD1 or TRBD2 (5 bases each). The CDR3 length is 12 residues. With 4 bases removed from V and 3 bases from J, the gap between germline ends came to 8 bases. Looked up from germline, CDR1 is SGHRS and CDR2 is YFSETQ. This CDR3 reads CASSRDLYEQYF. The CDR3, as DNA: TGCGCCAGCAGCCGGGACCTCTACGAGCAGTACTTC.

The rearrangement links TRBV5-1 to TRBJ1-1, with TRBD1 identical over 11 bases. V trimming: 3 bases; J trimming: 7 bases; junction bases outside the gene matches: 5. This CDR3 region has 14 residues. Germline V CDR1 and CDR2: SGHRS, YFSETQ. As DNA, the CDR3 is TGCGCCAGCAGCTCACCGGACAGGGGGCTTGAAGCTTTCTTT. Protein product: CASSSPDRGLEAFF.

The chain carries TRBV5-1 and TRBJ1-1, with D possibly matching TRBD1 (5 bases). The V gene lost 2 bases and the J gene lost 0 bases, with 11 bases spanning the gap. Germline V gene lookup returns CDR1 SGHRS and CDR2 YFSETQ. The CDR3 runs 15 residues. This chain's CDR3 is CASSFRAGMNTEAFF. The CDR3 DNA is TGCGCCAGCAGCTTCAGGGCAGGGATGAACACTGAAGCTTTCTTT. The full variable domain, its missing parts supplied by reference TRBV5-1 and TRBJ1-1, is KAGVTQTPRYLIKTRGQQVTLSCSPISGHRSVSWYQQTPGQGLQFLFEYFSETQRNKGNFPGRFSGRQFSNSRSEMNVSTLELGDSALYLCASSFRAGMNTEAFFGQGTRLTVV.